The 20 T cell receptor beta chains in this list originate from one sample, sequenced in a study of radiation and T cells in renal cell carcinoma. Time point: blood 2 weeks post-SBRT. Described treatment: 15 Gy SBRT to primary tumor, nephrectomy 4 weeks later. The method was immunoSEQ multiplex PCR; TCRdb's version includes in-frame clones alone and lacks a portion of them. Of 150,000 to 190,000 clones detected, about nine tenths appear once; the ten largest clones hold about an eighth. The sample was blood, taken from a patient whose treatment included radiotherapy and nephrectomy. These receptors came from a woman in her forties or fifties with renal cell carcinoma.

The rearrangement uses TRBV15 and TRBJ1-4; D gene ambiguous. CDR1 is LNHNV and CDR2 is YYDKDF in the germline V gene (reference sequence). The V end lost 0 bases, the J end lost 5 bases, and 10 bases lay between the germline ends. The CDR3 has 15 residues. The CDR3 nucleotides are TGTGCCACCAGCAGAGATTCGGCTTACAATGAAAAACTGTTTTTT. It codes for CATSRDSAYNEKLFF.

This chain uses TRBV5-1 with TRBJ2-5; the match to TRBD2 covers 7 bases. Trimming cost V 4 bases and J 5 bases; bases outside gene matches: 11. The CDR3 has 15 amino acids. Germline CDR1 SGHRS, CDR2 YFSETQ. CDR3 in DNA: TGCGCCAGCAGCCCCGGACAACCCGGGGGGGAGACCCAGTACTTC. Translation gives CASSPGQPGGETQYF.

J is TRBJ2-2 and V is TRBV4-3; D may be TRBD1 (6 bases). The V gene lost 4 bases and the J gene lost 6 bases, with 24 bases spanning the gap. In germline, CDR1 is LGHNA, CDR2 YSLEER. The CDR3 contains 18 residues. The DNA of the CDR3 is TGCGCCAGCAGCCCTTCACCTTCTGGGACAACGAAGTCCGGGGAGCTGTTTTTT. Translation gives CASSPSPSGTTKSGELFF.

This chain uses TRBV30 with TRBJ1-2; D is unresolved. CDR1 and CDR2 from the germline V gene are GTSNPN and SVGIG (reference sequence). The CDR3 is 14 residues long. Deletions cut 1 base from V and 4 bases from J, with 13 bases between. The chain's CDR3 is CAWSETGFFYGYTF. CDR3 sequence (DNA): TGTGCCTGGAGTGAGACGGGGTTTTTCTATGGCTACACCTTC. The full variable domain, its missing parts supplied by reference TRBV30 and TRBJ1-2, is SQTIHQWPATLVQPVGSPLSLECTVEGTSNPNLYWYRQAAGRGLQLLFYSVGIGQISSEVPQNLSASRPQDRQFILSSKKLLLSDSGFYLCAWSETGFFYGYTFGSGTRLTVV.

This clone was observed once. The gene calls are TRBV2 and TRBJ2-2; no clear D. V was clipped by 8 bases and J by 3 bases, with 13 bases between them. The length of the CDR3 is 14 residues. Per germline, CDR1 SNHLY and CDR2 FYNNEI. The CDR3: CASAFHGDTGELFF. The CDR3 nucleotides read TGTGCCAGCGCATTTCACGGCGACACCGGGGAGCTGTTTTTT.

The chain couples TRBV6-6 to TRBJ1-4, with D perhaps TRBD1 (5 bases). Germline V gene data show CDR1 as MNHNY and CDR2 as SVGAGI (reference sequence). The CDR3 extends over 15 amino acids. The V end was cut by 6 bases, the J end by 6 bases, with 17 bases between. For the CDR3, the DNA is TGTGCCAGCAGCCAAAACACCTTGGGGCATGAAAAACTGTTTTTT. This gives the protein CASSQNTLGHEKLFF.

This clone was seen once. The chain combines TRBV10-3 with TRBJ2-3, with D perhaps TRBD2 (7 bases). CDR3 length equals 15 residues. The V and J ends lost 11 bases and 6 bases respectively, with 24 bases between them. Germline CDR1 ENHRY, CDR2 SYGVKD. The CDR3 nucleotides read TGTGCCGCGCTGGGGGGGGGCAGCCTCTCGGATACGCAGTATTTT. Its protein is CAALGGGSLSDTQYF.

The V gene is TRBV6-5, the J gene TRBJ2-7; D remains unclear. Germline-derived CDR1 and CDR2 are MNHEY and SVGAGI. CDR3 size: 12 residues. V dropped 5 bases and J dropped 7 bases, with 12 bases sitting between them. CDR3 sequence: CASSERLGEQYF. The CDR3 nucleotides read TGTGCCAGCAGTGAAAGGTTGGGGGAGCAGTACTTC.

J is TRBJ2-3 and V is TRBV6-5; unclear D gene. Germline CDR1 reads MNHEY; CDR2 reads SVGAGI. The CDR3 totals 13 residues. Trimming shortened V by 2 bases and J by 3 bases, and 6 bases separated the two germline ends. The CDR3 region has the DNA TGTGCCAGCAGTTACCTCGGGACAGATACGCAGTATTTT. Amino acids: CASSYLGTDTQYF.

This clone appeared a single time. A read error may account for a junction end that differs from germline. The rearrangement links TRBV7-7 to TRBJ2-3, with TRBD2 matching 12 bases. The CDR3 contains 14 residues. Germline values: CDR1 SSHAT, CDR2 FNYEAQ (reference sequence). CDR3 nucleotides: TGTGCTAGCAGCCCGACTAGCGGGGGTGATACGCAGTATTTT. Its translation: CASSPTSGGDTQYF.

The chain uses TRBV7-9 and TRBJ1-5; TRBD1 matches at 10 bases. V shed 5 bases and J 8 bases; nucleotides not matched to a gene: 9. The CDR3 runs 15 residues. Germline CDR1 and CDR2: SEHNR and FQNEAQ (reference sequence). The CDR3 nucleotides are TGTGCCAGCAGCCCGACAGGGGGCGATTCGGAGCCCCAGCATTTT. It translates to CASSPTGGDSEPQHF.

This clone was observed once. The genes are TRBV6-6 and TRBJ2-3; tentatively, D is TRBD1 (5 bases). The CDR3 has 12 amino acids. CDR1 is MNHNY and CDR2 is SVGAGI in the germline V gene (reference sequence). V dropped 6 bases and J dropped 8 bases, with 12 bases sitting between them. The CDR3 coding sequence is TGTGCCAGCAGCACCCCCCAGGGTACGCAGTATTTT. This sequence encodes CASSTPQGTQYF.

The rearrangement uses TRBV13 and TRBJ1-3; D not certain. V was trimmed by 6 bases and J by 1 base, leaving 22 bases between them. In germline, CDR1 is PRHDT, CDR2 FYEKMQ (reference sequence). This CDR3 comprises 18 residues. CDR3 amino acids: CASSPWTALEGSGNTIYF. CDR3 nucleotides: TGTGCCAGCAGTCCTTGGACGGCCTTAGAGGGTTCTGGAAACACCATATATTTT.

The chain is built from TRBV30 and TRBJ1-2, with 9 bases matching TRBD1. V lost 3 bases, J lost 7 bases, and 15 bases stayed unmatched. CDR3 length: 16 amino acids. Per the germline V gene, CDR1 is GTSNPN and CDR2 is SVGIG (reference sequence). Written as DNA, the CDR3 is TGTGCCTGGAGAGGTACTTACGGGACAGGGACCAGTGGCTACACCTTC. Translating gives CAWRGTYGTGTSGYTF.

The V and J genes are TRBV14 and TRBJ2-3; D possibly corresponds to TRBD1 (7 bases). This CDR3 is built from 15 residues. Germline V CDR1 and CDR2: SGHDN, FVKESK. Between the trimmed V and J ends, which lost 6 bases and 6 bases, there was a span of 19 bases. CDR3 sequence (DNA): TGTGCCAGCAGACGAACAGGGGCGGGGCGGGATACGCAGTATTTT. It specifies CASRRTGAGRDTQYF. Combining the CDR3 with reference TRBV14 and TRBJ2-3 gives the whole variable domain EAGVTQFPSHSVIEKGQTVTLRCDPISGHDNLYWYRRVMGKEIKFLLHFVKESKQDESGMPNNRFLAERTGGTYSTLKVQPAELEDSGVYFCASRRTGAGRDTQYFGPGTRLTVL.

CDR3 nucleotide sequence: TGCGCCAGCAGCCAAGAAGGCGGGGGGGCCGGCAATGAGCAGTTCTTC. It is translated as CASSQEGGGAGNEQFF. V gene TRBV4-1 combines with J gene TRBJ2-1; 9 nucleotides line up with TRBD2. The length of the CDR3 is 16 residues. With V trimmed by 0 bases and J by 6 bases, 6 bases remained unmatched. Germline loops: CDR1 MGHRA, CDR2 YSYEKL.

The chain uses TRBV11-2 and TRBJ2-1; tentatively, D is TRBD2 (6 bases). CDR1 and CDR2 from the germline V gene are SGHAT and FQNNGV. V lost 5 bases and J lost 6, with 17 bases in between. CDR3 length: 15 amino acids. CDR3 in DNA: TGTGCCAGCAGCCCCTACTCCGGGACTCTCAATGAGCAGTTCTTC. Residues: CASSPYSGTLNEQFF.

The count of this clone is one. V usage is TRBV5-4 and J usage is TRBJ2-1; 14 bases map to TRBD2. The CDR3 is made up of 15 amino acids. The J segment lost 10 bases and the V segment lost 3 bases, leaving 6 bases of the junction unmatched. Germline V gene sequence: CDR1 SGHNT, CDR2 YYREEE (reference sequence). This CDR3 is CASSSGLAGGREQFF. DNA of the CDR3: TGTGCCAGCAGCTCCGGACTAGCGGGGGGTAGGGAGCAGTTCTTC. Drawing the rest from reference TRBV5-4 and TRBJ2-1, the complete variable domain is ETGVTQSPTHLIKTRGQQVTLRCSSQSGHNTVSWYQQALGQGPQFIFQYYREEENGRGNFPPRFSGLQFPNYSSELNVNALELDDSALYLCASSSGLAGGREQFFGPGTRLTVL.

CDR3 nucleotides: TGTGCCAGCAGCTTGATAGGTGGAAACACCATATATTTT. Residues: CASSLIGGNTIYF. The chain uses TRBV5-5 and TRBJ1-3; D gene ambiguous. V was cut by 1 base and J by 3 bases, with 5 bases left in between. This CDR3 is built from 13 residues. Looked up from germline, CDR1 is SGHKS and CDR2 is YYEKEE (reference sequence).

This clone showed up just once. The rearrangement joins TRBV7-2 to TRBJ1-3, with 7 bases identical to TRBD1. Losses at the gene ends were 2 bases for V and 0 bases for J; bases not matched to a gene: 1. The CDR3 is made up of 15 amino acids. Germline V lookup: CDR1 SGHTA, CDR2 FQGNSA. This chain's CDR3 is CASSLQGVSGNTIYF. In DNA form, the CDR3 reads TGTGCCAGCAGCTTACAGGGGGTCTCTGGAAACACCATATATTTT.